Included here is one T cell receptor (beta chain) sequence, with context. Its antigen is not known. Generated by immunoSEQ multiplex PCR, the TCRdb table keeps only in-frame clones and is missing some. The sample lists approximately 71,000 clones; 80% to 90% were seen once. The data derive from a study of graft-versus-host responses after intestinal transplantation. Study-wide context: Transplants were multivisceral, liver-intestinal, or isolated intestinal. All recipients got anti-thymocyte globulin induction, then tacrolimus and steroids for 2 to 3 years. Study-wide results and limits: The authors found GvH clones in recipient marrow, some appearing first in ileum or blood. Early after transplant, HvG declines were associated with peak levels of circulating GvH clones.

The germline V gene encodes CDR1 SGDLS and CDR2 YYNGEE. The CDR3 sequence is 15 residues long. The V end lost 5 bases, the J end lost 2 bases, and 13 bases lay between the germline ends. The chain is built from TRBV9 and TRBJ2-2, with a possible D match to TRBD2 (6 bases). The source is a human donor who received an intestinal transplant. The source was unstimulated CD8+ T cells sorted from spleen or lymph node cells, collected before intestinal transplant. The CDR3 DNA sequence: TGTGCCAGCAGGGGTGGCGGGGATAACACCGGGGAGCTGTTTTTT. It specifies CASRGGGDNTGELFF.